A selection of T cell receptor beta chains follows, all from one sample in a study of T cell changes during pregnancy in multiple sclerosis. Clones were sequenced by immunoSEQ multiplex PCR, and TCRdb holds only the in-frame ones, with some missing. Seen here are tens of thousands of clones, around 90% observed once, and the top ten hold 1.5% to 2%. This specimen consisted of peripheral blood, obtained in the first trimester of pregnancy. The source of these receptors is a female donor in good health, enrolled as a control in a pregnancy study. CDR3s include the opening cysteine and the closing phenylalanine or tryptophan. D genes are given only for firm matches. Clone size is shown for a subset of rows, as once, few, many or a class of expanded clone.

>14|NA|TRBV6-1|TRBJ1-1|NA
CASSTTDSFAEAFF
TGTGCCAGCAGTACCACGGACAGTTTCGCTGAAGCTTTCTTT
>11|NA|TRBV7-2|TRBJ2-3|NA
CASSLIYTQYF
TGTGCCAGCAGCTTAATCTATACGCAGTATTTT
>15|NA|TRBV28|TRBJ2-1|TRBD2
CASSGGRAIYNEQFF
TGTGCCAGCAGCGGCGGGAGGGCCATCTACAATGAGCAGTTCTTC
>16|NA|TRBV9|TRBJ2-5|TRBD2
CASSVGTSGAYETQYF
TGTGCCAGCAGCGTAGGGACTAGCGGGGCCTATGAGACCCAGTACTTC
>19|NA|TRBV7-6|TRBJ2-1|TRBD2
CASSLAPHVTSGSRNEQFF
TGTGCCAGCAGCTTAGCCCCCCATGTGACTAGCGGGAGTAGGAATGAGCAGTTCTTC
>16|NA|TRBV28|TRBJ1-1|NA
CASSLGGGLMNTEAFF
TGTGCCAGCAGTTTAGGGGGAGGTCTGATGAACACTGAAGCTTTCTTT
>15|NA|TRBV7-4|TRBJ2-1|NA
CASTSSWRIYNEQFF
TGTGCCAGCACGTCCAGCTGGAGGATCTACAATGAGCAGTTCTTC
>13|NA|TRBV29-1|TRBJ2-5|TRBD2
CSAGGGNRETQYF
TGCAGCGCGGGAGGGGGGAACAGGGAGACCCAGTACTTC
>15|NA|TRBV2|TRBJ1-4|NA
CASSEHREGYEKLFF
TGTGCCAGCAGTGAACACAGGGAGGGGTATGAAAAACTGTTTTTT
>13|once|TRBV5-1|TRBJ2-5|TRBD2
CASSTGGGETQYF
TGCGCCAGCAGCACGGGGGGAGGAGAGACCCAGTACTTC
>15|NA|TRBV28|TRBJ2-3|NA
CASSLVPSKADTQYF
TGTGCCAGCAGTTTAGTCCCTAGCAAGGCAGATACGCAGTATTTT
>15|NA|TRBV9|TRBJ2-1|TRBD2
CASSPLAGRGTEQFF
TGTGCCAGCAGCCCTCTAGCGGGGAGGGGTACTGAGCAGTTCTTC
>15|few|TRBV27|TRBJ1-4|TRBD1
CASSSLGQGQGKLFF
TGTGCCAGCAGTTCATTGGGACAGGGTCAGGGAAAACTGTTTTTT
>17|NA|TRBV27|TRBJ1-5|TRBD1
CASRDRDRVFSNQPQHF
TGTGCCAGCAGAGACCGGGACAGGGTGTTTAGCAATCAGCCCCAGCATTTT
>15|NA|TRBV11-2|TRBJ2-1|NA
CASSLELGPYNEQFF
TGTGCCAGCAGCTTAGAACTTGGGCCCTACAATGAGCAGTTCTTC
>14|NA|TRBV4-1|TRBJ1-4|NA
CASSPDRQYEKLFF
TGCGCCAGCAGCCCCGACAGGCAGTATGAAAAACTGTTTTTT
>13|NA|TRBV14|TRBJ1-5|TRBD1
CASSQERQGPQHF
TGTGCCAGCAGCCAAGAGAGACAGGGGCCCCAGCATTTT
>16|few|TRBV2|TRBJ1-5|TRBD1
CASSEAMRQGNQPQHF
TGTGCCAGCAGTGAAGCGATGAGACAGGGTAATCAGCCCCAGCATTTT
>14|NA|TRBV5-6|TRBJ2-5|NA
CASSFGPFQETQYF
TGTGCCAGCAGCTTTGGGCCCTTCCAAGAGACCCAGTACTTC
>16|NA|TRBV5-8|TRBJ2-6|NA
CASRAGTSTGANVLTF
TGTGCCAGCAGAGCCGGGACATCGACTGGGGCCAACGTCCTGACTTTC
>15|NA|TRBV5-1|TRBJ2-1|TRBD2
CASSWGEGWNNEQFF
TGCGCCAGCAGCTGGGGGGAGGGTTGGAACAATGAGCAGTTCTTC
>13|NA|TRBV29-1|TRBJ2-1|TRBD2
CSATGTSYNEQFF
TGCAGCGCGACCGGGACTAGCTACAATGAGCAGTTCTTC
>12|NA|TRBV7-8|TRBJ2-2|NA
CASSSLAGELFF
TGTGCCAGCAGCTCCTTAGCTGGGGAGCTGTTTTTT
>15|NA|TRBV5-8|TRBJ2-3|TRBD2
CASTPSGRLTDTQYF
TGTGCCAGCACCCCTAGCGGGAGGCTCACAGATACGCAGTATTTT
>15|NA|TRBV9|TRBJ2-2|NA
CASSNTGSVTGELFF
TGTGCCAGCAGCAATACAGGGTCGGTAACCGGGGAGCTGTTTTTT
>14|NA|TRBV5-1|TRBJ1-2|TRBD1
CASSSKDRSHGYTF
TGCGCCAGCAGCTCCAAGGACAGGAGCCATGGCTACACCTTC
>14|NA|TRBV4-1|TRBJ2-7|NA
CASSQAGSGYEQYF
TGCGCCAGCAGCCAAGCCGGGAGCGGTTACGAGCAGTACTTC
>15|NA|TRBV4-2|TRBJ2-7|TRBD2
CASSQQRGSSYEQYF
TGTGCCAGCAGCCAACAGCGGGGGAGCTCCTACGAGCAGTACTTC
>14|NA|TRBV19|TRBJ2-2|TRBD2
CATRGGGNTGELFF
TGTGCCACCCGCGGGGGGGGGAACACCGGGGAGCTGTTTTTT
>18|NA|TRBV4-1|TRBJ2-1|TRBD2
CASSQVLGGTSGRASSVF
TGCGCCAGCAGCCAAGTGCTGGGCGGGACTAGCGGGAGGGCCTCATCGGTCTTC
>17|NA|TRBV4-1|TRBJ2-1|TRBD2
CASSQVLTSGRDNEQFF
TGCGCCAGCAGCCAAGTCTTGACTAGCGGGAGGGACAATGAGCAGTTCTTC
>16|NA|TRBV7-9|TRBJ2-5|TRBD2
CASSGSSGRAGETQYF
TGTGCCAGCTCAGGGTCTAGCGGGAGGGCCGGTGAGACCCAGTACTTC
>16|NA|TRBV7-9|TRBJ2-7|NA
CASSFQGGVRIYEQYF
TGTGCCAGCAGCTTCCAGGGGGGCGTTAGGATCTACGAGCAGTACTTC
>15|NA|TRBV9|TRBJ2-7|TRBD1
CASSVDRGAPYEQYF
TGTGCCAGCAGCGTCGACAGGGGAGCGCCCTACGAGCAGTACTTC
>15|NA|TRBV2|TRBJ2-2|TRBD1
CASVQDRVDFGELFF
TGTGCCAGCGTCCAGGACAGGGTGGATTTCGGGGAGCTGTTTTTT
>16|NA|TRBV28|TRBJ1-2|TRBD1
CASIPGQGTPNYGYTF
TGTGCCAGCATCCCGGGACAGGGGACACCTAACTATGGCTACACCTTC
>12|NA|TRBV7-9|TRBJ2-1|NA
CASSRGLDEQFF
TGTGCCAGCTCAAGGGGTTTAGATGAGCAGTTCTTC
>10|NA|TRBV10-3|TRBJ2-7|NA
CAIGDYEQYF
TGTGCCATCGGAGACTACGAGCAGTACTTC
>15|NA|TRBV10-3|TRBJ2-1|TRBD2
CAISEVTSGYNEQFF
TGTGCCATCAGTGAGGTGACTAGCGGATACAATGAGCAGTTCTTC
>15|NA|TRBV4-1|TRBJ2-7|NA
CASSPDDGESYEQYF
TGCGCCAGCAGCCCTGACGACGGGGAATCCTACGAGCAGTACTTC
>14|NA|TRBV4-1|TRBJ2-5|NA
CASRRQEATETQYF
TGCGCCAGCAGACGTCAAGAGGCGACAGAGACCCAGTACTTC
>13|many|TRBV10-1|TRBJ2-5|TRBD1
CASSGTGKETQYF
TGCGCCAGCAGTGGGACAGGGAAAGAGACCCAGTACTTC
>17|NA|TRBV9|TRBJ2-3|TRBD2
CASSSMLAGVLTDTQYF
TGTGCCAGCAGCTCGATGCTAGCGGGAGTGTTAACAGATACGCAGTATTTT
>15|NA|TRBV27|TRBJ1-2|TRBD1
CASSLYGTDSGGYTF
TGTGCCAGCAGTTTATATGGGACAGATTCGGGTGGCTACACCTTC
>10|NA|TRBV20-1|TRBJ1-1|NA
CSASYTEAFF
TGCAGTGCTTCATACACTGAAGCTTTCTTT
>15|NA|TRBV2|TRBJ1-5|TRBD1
CASSDWDRTNQPQHF
TGTGCCAGCAGTGATTGGGACAGAACGAATCAGCCCCAGCATTTT
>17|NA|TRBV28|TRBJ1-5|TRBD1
CASSLGVDRGSSQPQHF
TGTGCCAGCAGTTTGGGAGTCGACAGGGGATCTAGTCAGCCCCAGCATTTT
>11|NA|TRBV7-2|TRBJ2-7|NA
CASSFGAAPLF
TGTGCCAGCAGCTTTGGCGCGGCCCCCCTCTTC
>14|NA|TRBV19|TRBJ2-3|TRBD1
CASSMGQGADTQYF
TGTGCCAGTAGTATGGGACAGGGCGCAGATACGCAGTATTTT
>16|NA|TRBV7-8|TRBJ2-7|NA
CASSRGMGERSYEQYF
TGTGCCAGCAGCAGGGGGATGGGGGAGAGATCTTACGAGCAGTACTTC
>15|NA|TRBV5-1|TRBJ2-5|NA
CASSNKQGGQETQYF
TGCGCCAGCAGCAACAAACAGGGAGGGCAGGAGACCCAGTACTTC
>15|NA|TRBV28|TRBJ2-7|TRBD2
CASSPPGTSEGKQYF
TGTGCCAGCAGTCCGCCCGGGACTAGCGAAGGAAAGCAGTACTTC
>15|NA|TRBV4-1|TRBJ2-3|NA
CASSQGREGTDTQYF
TGCGCCAGCAGCCAAGGGCGGGAAGGGACAGATACGCAGTATTTT
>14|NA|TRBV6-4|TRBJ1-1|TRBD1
CASSEDRAGTEAFF
TGTGCCAGCAGTGAAGACAGGGCTGGCACTGAAGCTTTCTTT
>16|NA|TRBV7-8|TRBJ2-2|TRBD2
CASSPSGTSGRGELFF
TGTGCCAGCAGCCCCTCCGGGACTAGCGGGAGGGGGGAGCTGTTTTTT